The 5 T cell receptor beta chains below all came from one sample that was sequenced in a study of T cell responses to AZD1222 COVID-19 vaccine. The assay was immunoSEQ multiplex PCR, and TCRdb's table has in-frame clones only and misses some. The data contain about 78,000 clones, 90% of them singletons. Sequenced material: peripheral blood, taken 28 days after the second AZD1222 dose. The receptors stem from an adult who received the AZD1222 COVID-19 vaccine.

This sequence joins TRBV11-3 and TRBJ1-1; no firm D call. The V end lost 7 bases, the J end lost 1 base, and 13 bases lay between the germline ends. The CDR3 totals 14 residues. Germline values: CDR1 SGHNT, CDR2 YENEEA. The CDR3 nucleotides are TGTGCCAGCACCAGAGAAGCAGGGAACACTGAAGCTTTCTTT. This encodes CASTREAGNTEAFF.

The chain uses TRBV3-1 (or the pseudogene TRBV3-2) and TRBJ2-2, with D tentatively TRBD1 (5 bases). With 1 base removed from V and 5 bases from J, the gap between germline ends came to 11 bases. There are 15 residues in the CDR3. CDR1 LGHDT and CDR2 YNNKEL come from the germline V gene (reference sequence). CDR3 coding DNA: TGTGCCAGCAGCCAAGCGCTGGGGCGTACCGGGGAGCTGTTTTTT. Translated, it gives CASSQALGRTGELFF.

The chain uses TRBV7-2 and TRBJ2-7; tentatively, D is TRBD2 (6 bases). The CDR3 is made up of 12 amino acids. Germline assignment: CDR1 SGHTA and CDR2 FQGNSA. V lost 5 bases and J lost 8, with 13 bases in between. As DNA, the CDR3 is TGTGCCAGCAGCCATCCCGGGAGTCAGCAGTACTTC. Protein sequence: CASSHPGSQQYF.

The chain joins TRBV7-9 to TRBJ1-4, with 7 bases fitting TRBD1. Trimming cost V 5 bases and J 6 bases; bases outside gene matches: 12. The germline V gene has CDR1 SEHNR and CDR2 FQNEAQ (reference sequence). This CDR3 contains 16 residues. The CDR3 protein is CASSHYRGGLYEKLFF. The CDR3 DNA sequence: TGTGCCAGCAGCCATTACAGGGGCGGGTTGTATGAAAAACTGTTTTTT. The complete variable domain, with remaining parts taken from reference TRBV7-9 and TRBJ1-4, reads DTGVSQNPRHKITKRGQNVTFRCDPISEHNRLYWYRQTLGQGPEFLTYFQNEAQLEKSRLLSDRFSAERPKGSFSTLEIQRTEQGDSAMYLCASSHYRGGLYEKLFFGSGTQLSVL.

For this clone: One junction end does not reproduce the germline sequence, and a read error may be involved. CDR3 in DNA: TGTGCCTGCAGGAGGCCGAGCTCCTACGAGCAGTACTTC. Protein: CACRRPSSYEQYF. The chain uses TRBV2 and TRBJ2-7, with D possibly TRBD2 on 5 matching bases. Looked up from germline, CDR1 is SNHLY and CDR2 is FYNNEI. The length of the CDR3 is 13 residues.